The sequence of this TCR beta chain was determined in a study of cytomegalovirus exposure and HLA in healthy donors. To note about this clone: Its matching antigen is unknown.

PCR used 60 Vbeta primers and 13 Jbeta primers. The method was immunoSEQ multiplex PCR; TCRdb's version includes in-frame clones alone and lacks a portion of them. Here the sample spans some 130,000 clones, roughly 82% being singletons. Germline values: CDR1 SNHLY, CDR2 FYNNEI. V gave up 8 bases and J gave up 7 bases; unmatched junction bases: 5. The CDR3 runs to 12 residues. General study points: Roughly uniform depth of sequencing across donors was assumed in presence/absence analyses.

The gene calls are TRBV2 and TRBJ2-5; TRBD1 aligns across 9 bases. The clonotype originates from a man in his fifties or sixties in good health and CMV-seronegative. The sequenced sample was PBMCs. As DNA, the CDR3 is TGTGCCAGCGGGAGGGACAGGGTGACCCAGTACTTC. Protein sequence: CASGRDRVTQYF.